This T cell receptor (beta chain) was recovered during a study of blood T cell repertoires in COVID-19. About the research overall: PBMCs, B-cell-depleted T cells, or T cells were the source of the cDNA or gDNA that made up the material.

The table came from immunoSEQ multiplex PCR; TCRdb's copy has only in-frame clones and leaves some out. The data hold roughly 70,000 clones, with approximately 89% observed a single time. Trimming cost V 4 bases and J 4 bases; bases outside gene matches: 7. Germline values: CDR1 SGHRS, CDR2 YFSETQ. This CDR3 has 14 amino acids. The V and J genes are TRBV5-1 and TRBJ1-2, with TRBD1 identical over 7 bases. The receptor was isolated from a woman in her forties or fifties with active COVID-19. Sequencing used peripheral blood. The CDR3 is CASSPGGQSYGYTF. The DNA of the CDR3 is TGCGCCAGCAGCCCCGGGGGACAGTCCTATGGCTACACCTTC.